Sequencing of this T cell receptor (beta chain) was carried out in a study of cytomegalovirus exposure and HLA in healthy donors. Study-wide points: Reported findings show TCR beta sequences accurately forecast HLA-A and HLA-B alleles in most subjects.

About this clone: Its antigen remains unidentified.

V lost 3 bases to trimming and J lost 3 bases, with 8 bases between them. Germline values: CDR1 SGHDT, CDR2 YYEEEE. CDR3 length equals 13 residues. 60 Vbeta and 13 Jbeta primers were used in PCR. Original handling: The authors later counted roughly 76 million unique TCR beta chains, 8.5 million to 13 million of them shared. Sequencing used immunoSEQ multiplex PCR; TCRdb keeps in-frame clones, though not all of them. The D gene and trimming were derived from the DNA, and the V and J assignments and clone size from that table. The sample includes 150,000 to 200,000 clones, 60% to 80% of them seen just once.

This chain links TRBV5-6 with TRBJ2-3; maybe TRBD1 (5 bases). This receptor was taken from a man between 45 and 60 years old in good health and CMV-seropositive. Specimen: PBMCs. This chain's CDR3 is CASSSPGTDTQYF. The CDR3 DNA follows: TGTGCCAGCAGCTCACCAGGGACAGATACGCAGTATTTT.